Presented here are 9 T cell receptor beta chains from one specimen sequenced in a study of cytomegalovirus exposure and HLA in healthy donors. Both 60 Vbeta primers and 13 Jbeta primers went into the PCR. The protocol was immunoSEQ multiplex PCR, while the TCRdb copy is restricted to in-frame clones and leaves out a portion. The sample holds 120,000 or so clones, approximately 80% seen once. Sequenced material: PBMCs. All receptors come from a man between 18 and 35 years old in good health and CMV-seronegative.

This clone was counted only a few times. This chain uses TRBV19 with TRBJ1-2; 8 positions match TRBD1. Germline lookup yields CDR1 LNHDA and CDR2 SQIVND (reference sequence). Trimming cost V 7 bases and J 0 bases; bases outside gene matches: 10. This CDR3 is 16 amino acids long. The CDR3 bases are TGTGCCAGTACAGGACAGGGATTGAGCCCTAACTATGGCTACACCTTC. This encodes CASTGQGLSPNYGYTF.

The chain combines TRBV6-1 with TRBJ2-3; 8 nucleotides line up with TRBD2. V shed 2 bases and J 0 bases; nucleotides not matched to a gene: 1. Germline V gives CDR1 MNHNS, CDR2 SASEGT. The CDR3 contains 15 residues. Written as DNA, the CDR3 is TGTGCCAGCAGTGAATTAGCGGGGAGCACAGATACGCAGTATTTT. Its translation: CASSELAGSTDTQYF.

This chain connects TRBV5-5 to TRBJ1-2; 7 bases map to TRBD1. Per germline, CDR1 SGHKS and CDR2 YYEKEE (reference sequence). V trimming: 4 bases; J trimming: 6 bases; junction bases outside the gene matches: 12. CDR3 length: 15 residues. CDR3 residues: CASSTTNDRANGYTF. As DNA, the CDR3 is TGTGCCAGCAGCACCACAAATGACAGGGCAAATGGCTACACCTTC.

The chain employs TRBV27 and TRBJ2-1, with D tentatively TRBD2 (6 bases). V lost 6 bases, J lost 0 bases, and 24 bases lay in between. CDR3 length: 19 amino acids. Germline CDR1 is MNHEY and CDR2 is SMNVEV (reference sequence). CDR3 sequence: CASRSGTQHPPTSYNEQFF. CDR3 nucleotide sequence: TGTGCCAGCAGATCCGGGACTCAACATCCTCCTACCTCCTACAATGAGCAGTTCTTC.

With regard to this clone: At the DNA level, this CDR3 is encoded by other sequences in the same sample as well. This chain uses TRBV7-2 with TRBJ1-5; TRBD1 agrees at 8 bases. With V trimmed by 4 bases and J by 6 bases, 5 bases remained unmatched. Per the germline V gene, CDR1 is SGHTA and CDR2 is FQGNSA. The CDR3 consists of 14 residues. The CDR3 nucleotides are TGTGCCAGCAGCTCTCAGGGGGCAGGTCAGCCCCAGCATTTT. It encodes CASSSQGAGQPQHF.

This chain links TRBV11-2 with TRBJ1-4; D gene uncertain. Germline CDR1 and CDR2: SGHAT and FQNNGV. This CDR3 comprises 11 residues. V was trimmed by 8 bases and J by 5 bases, leaving 6 bases between them. The CDR3 nucleotides are TGTGCCAGCGGCCAGAATGAAAAACTGTTTTTT. Protein sequence: CASGQNEKLFF.

This rearrangement joins TRBV19 to TRBJ1-4, with a weak D call TRBD1 (6 bases). The CDR3 length is 14 residues. Germline values: CDR1 LNHDA, CDR2 SQIVND (reference sequence). V lost 5 bases and J 7 bases, leaving 14 bases between the germline ends. The CDR3 loop is CASSQRTVGEKLFF. In nucleotides, the CDR3 is TGTGCCAGTAGTCAAAGGACAGTAGGTGAAAAACTGTTTTTT.

J is TRBJ1-6 and V is TRBV6-1, with 9 bases lining up with TRBD1. Germline values: CDR1 MNHNS, CDR2 SASEGT. Losses at the gene ends were 1 base for V and 13 bases for J; bases not matched to a gene: 11. The CDR3 runs to 16 residues. This chain's CDR3 is CASSEEGGTGGEPLHF. CDR3 DNA sequence: TGTGCCAGCAGTGAAGAAGGGGGAACAGGGGGCGAGCCCCTCCACTTT.

This clone appeared a few times. The chain has TRBV27 and TRBJ1-6, with D possibly matching TRBD1 (5 bases). This CDR3 has 15 amino acids. Trimming shortened V by 7 bases and J by 5 bases, and 15 bases separated the two germline ends. Germline V lookup: CDR1 MNHEY, CDR2 SMNVEV (reference sequence). The CDR3: CASKGIPGNNSPLHF. The CDR3 DNA reads TGTGCCAGCAAGGGCATACCAGGGAATAATTCACCCCTCCACTTT.